Listed here are 20 T cell receptor beta chains from one sample, sequenced in a study of T cells in Graves' hyperthyroidism and ophthalmopathy. The investigators amplified TCR beta CDR3 regions from RNA transcripts. Researchers ran a first-round RT-PCR on the TCR CDR3 using the HTBI primer set. TCRdb reprocessed the multiplex PCR reads with MiXCR, giving one entry per CDR3 protein. The table records roughly 380,000 distinct CDR3 sequences, about 13% of them present only once. Sequencing was performed on blood. Every receptor here comes from a man aged 30 to 45 with Graves' hyperthyroidism that later progressed to Graves' ophthalmopathy.

Ten or more counts support this clonotype. The CDR3, as DNA: TGTGCCAGCAGCTTCCAGGGGACACAGAATGAGCAGTTCTTC. Translating gives CASSFQGTQNEQFF. The V call is TRBV7-9, the J call TRBJ2-1, with D possibly being TRBD1 (6 bases). Germline CDR1 is SEHNR and CDR2 is FQNEAQ (reference sequence). Trimming removed 3 bases from V and 7 bases from J, with 13 bases in between. CDR3 length: 14 amino acids.

The rearrangement links TRBV6-2 or TRBV6-3 to TRBJ2-1; TRBD1 might be the D (7 bases). In germline, CDR1 is MNHEY, CDR2 SVGEGT. V gave up 7 bases and J gave up 7 bases, with 20 bases separating them. This CDR3 has 15 residues. CDR3 sequence reads: CASTGGGQDVNEQFF. The CDR3 bases are TGTGCCAGCACTGGGGGAGGACAGGATGTAAATGAGCAGTTCTTC.

This clonotype was detected only a few times. The genes are TRBV3-1 and TRBJ1-6; 7 bases are shared with TRBD1. This CDR3 is 14 amino acids long. The germline V gene has CDR1 LGHDT and CDR2 YNNKEL (reference sequence). V dropped 5 bases and J dropped 7; count of bases not matched to a gene: 5. The CDR3 is CASSSRDRNSPLHF. The CDR3 DNA sequence: TGTGCCAGCAGCTCCCGGGACAGAAATTCACCCCTCCACTTT. Full variable domain (outside the CDR3, taken from reference TRBV3-1 and TRBJ1-6): DTAVSQTPKYLVTQMGNDKSIKCEQNLGHDTMYWYKQDSKKFLKIMFSYNNKELIINETVPNRFSPKSPDKAHLNLHINSLELGDSAVYFCASSSRDRNSPLHFGNGTRLTVT.

This clonotype ranks as medium-sized (0.01 to 0.1%). V and J are TRBV6-1 and TRBJ1-5; weak D call: TRBD1 (5 bases). Trimming removed 8 bases from V and 4 bases from J, with 15 bases in between. CDR1 is MNHNS and CDR2 is SASEGT in the germline V gene. The CDR3 consists of 14 residues. The CDR3 DNA reads as TGTGCCAGCGGGGGTAGGGCAGTAAATCAGCCCCAGCATTTT. Translating gives CASGGRAVNQPQHF.

This clonotype was recorded at least ten times. The rearrangement uses TRBV10-3 and TRBJ2-7; no definite D call. The V and J ends lost 7 bases and 3 bases respectively, with 13 bases between them. The CDR3 spans 13 residues. The germline V gene encodes CDR1 ENHRY and CDR2 SYGVKD. CDR3 loop: CAITPTRNYEQYF. The CDR3 nucleotides read TGTGCCATCACTCCTACCCGCAACTACGAGCAGTACTTC.

This clonotype occurred many times. The gene calls are TRBV20-1 and TRBJ2-5; the match to TRBD2 covers 11 bases. Trimming took 6 bases from V and 5 from J; bases not matched to a gene: 8. Germline V gives CDR1 DFQATT, CDR2 SNEGSKA (reference sequence). This CDR3 is 14 amino acids long. The CDR3 DNA follows: TGCAGTGCCACGACTAGCGGGGAAATCGAGACCCAGTACTTC. This encodes CSATTSGEIETQYF.

The chain has TRBV6-2 or TRBV6-3 and TRBJ2-1; D unclear. The germline V and J ends were trimmed by 8 bases and 7 bases, with 9 bases remaining between them. The V gene's germline CDR1 is MNHEY and CDR2 SVGEGT. The CDR3 has 11 amino acids. CDR3 bases: TGTGCCAGCCATATATGGAATGAGCAGTTCTTC. Protein product: CASHIWNEQFF.

The chain couples TRBV20-1 to TRBJ1-2, with 8 bases identical to TRBD1. V dropped 6 bases and J dropped 7; count of bases not matched to a gene: 13. Germline V gene lookup returns CDR1 DFQATT and CDR2 SNEGSKA (reference sequence). The CDR3 runs 14 residues. The CDR3: CSASGGQGAVGYTF. CDR3 nucleotides: TGCAGTGCCAGCGGTGGTCAGGGGGCGGTTGGCTACACCTTC.

Ten or more counts support this clonotype. The CDR3 is CASSPGTGSFNSPLHF. In nucleotides, the CDR3 is TGTGCCAGCAGTCCCGGGACAGGGAGCTTTAATTCACCCCTCCACTTT. This rearrangement joins TRBV28 to TRBJ1-6, with 9 positions matching TRBD1. The V gene's germline CDR1 is MDHEN and CDR2 SYDVKM. This CDR3 has 16 amino acids. Trimming cost V 5 bases and J 6 bases; bases outside gene matches: 8.

This clonotype was found many times. This chain joins TRBV5-1 and TRBJ1-2; maybe TRBD1 (5 bases). The germline V gene encodes CDR1 SGHRS and CDR2 YFSETQ. The CDR3 is 13 amino acids. Trimming pared 4 bases from V and 7 bases from J, leaving 14 bases between. The CDR3 sequence: CASSPRGGIGYTF. The CDR3 DNA is TGCGCCAGCAGCCCCCGTGGGGGTATTGGCTACACCTTC.

This clonotype came up many times. V and J are TRBV7-9 and TRBJ2-7; 8 bases map to TRBD2. CDR1 and CDR2 (germline): SEHNR, FQNEAQ (reference sequence). The CDR3 extends over 15 amino acids. V shed 3 bases and J 3 bases; nucleotides not matched to a gene: 7. CDR3 nucleotide sequence: TGTGCCAGCAGCTTTAGCGGGGCGTTAGTCTACGAGCAGTACTTC. It specifies CASSFSGALVYEQYF.

The sample holds many counts of this clonotype. The chain couples TRBV7-8 to TRBJ2-3; no firm D call. This CDR3 contains 14 residues. Germline V gene lookup returns CDR1 SGHVS and CDR2 FQNEAQ. The V end was cut by 0 bases, the J end by 1 base, with 5 bases between. The CDR3 here is CASSLAPGTDTQYF. DNA for the CDR3: TGTGCCAGCAGCTTAGCCCCTGGCACAGATACGCAGTATTTT.

This clonotype was seen more than once but under ten times. The chain recombines TRBV29-1 with TRBJ2-1; the match to TRBD2 covers 12 bases. CDR3 length equals 15 residues. J was trimmed by 2 bases and V by 6 bases; bases with no gene match: 5. Germline lookup yields CDR1 SQVTM and CDR2 ANQGSEA. CDR3 bases: TGCAGCGTAGACAGACTAGCGGGGGCCTACAATGAGCAGTTCTTC. Translating it yields CSVDRLAGAYNEQFF.

This chain uses TRBV5-1 with TRBJ2-7; the D gene is possibly TRBD2 (5 bases). V was cut by 1 base and J by 5 bases, with 13 bases left in between. Germline V lookup: CDR1 SGHRS, CDR2 YFSETQ. CDR3 length equals 14 residues. The chain's CDR3 is CASSLSGNGHEQYF. CDR3 DNA: TGCGCCAGCAGCTTGTCCGGGAATGGCCACGAGCAGTACTTC.

A few counts support this clonotype. The chain is built from TRBV6-1 and TRBJ2-3, with unresolved D. This CDR3 comprises 10 residues. Per germline, CDR1 MNHNS and CDR2 SASEGT. Trimming took 8 bases from V and 6 from J, leaving 6 bases between them. The CDR3 coding sequence is TGTGCCAGCCTGCTTGATACGCAGTATTTT. It yields the protein CASLLDTQYF.

This chain connects TRBV10-1 to TRBJ2-1; the D is unclear. Between the trimmed V and J ends, which lost 0 bases and 6 bases, there was a span of 15 bases. The CDR3 contains 16 residues. The germline V gene encodes CDR1 WNHNN and CDR2 SYGVQD (reference sequence). This CDR3 is CASSESPEKGFNEQFF. DNA of the CDR3: TGCGCCAGCAGTGAGTCCCCAGAGAAAGGTTTCAATGAGCAGTTCTTC.

The chain recombines TRBV29-1 with TRBJ1-4, with D tentatively TRBD1 (6 bases). The length of the CDR3 is 12 residues. V lost 6 bases, J lost 10 bases, and 15 bases lay in between. In germline, CDR1 is SQVTM, CDR2 ANQGSEA. CDR3 in DNA: TGCAGCGTGAGAAGGGGGGGGGGAAAACTGTTTTTT. It is translated as CSVRRGGGKLFF.

This clonotype was picked up many times. In nucleotides, the CDR3 is TGCGCCAGCAGCTTAACCGGGAACGAGGGCTACACCTTC. Translated, it gives CASSLTGNEGYTF. This rearrangement joins TRBV5-1 to TRBJ1-2; D remains ambiguous. V was cut by 2 bases and J by 8 bases, with 13 bases left in between. The CDR3 is 13 amino acids. Germline V gene lookup returns CDR1 SGHRS and CDR2 YFSETQ.

The V and J genes are TRBV7-2 and TRBJ2-3, with TRBD2 identical over 12 bases. The CDR3 runs to 18 residues. The V gene's germline CDR1 is SGHTA and CDR2 FQGNSA. V lost 4 bases and J lost 5; bases outside the gene matches: 13. Written as DNA, the CDR3 is TGTGCCAGCAGCTGGCGACTAGCGGGGGCCCGCGGTTTAGATACGCAGTATTTT. This encodes CASSWRLAGARGLDTQYF. Supplemented by reference TRBV7-2 and TRBJ2-3, the full variable domain reads GAGVSQSPSNKVTEKGKDVELRCDPISGHTALYWYRQSLGQGLEFLIYFQGNSAPDKSGLPSDRFSAERTGGSVSTLTIQRTQQEDSAVYLCASSWRLAGARGLDTQYFGPGTRLTVL.

The rearrangement links TRBV5-1 to TRBJ2-3, with D perhaps TRBD1 (6 bases). Germline V gives CDR1 SGHRS, CDR2 YFSETQ. Trimming took off 0 bases at V and 2 bases at J, with 13 bases between the two ends. The CDR3 has 16 residues. This chain's CDR3 is CASSLARGRSTDTQYF. CDR3 sequence (DNA): TGCGCCAGCAGCTTGGCCAGGGGCAGATCCACAGATACGCAGTATTTT.